This is a list of T cell receptor beta chains from one sample in a study of cytomegalovirus exposure and HLA in healthy donors. Data came from immunoSEQ multiplex PCR; TCRdb stores just in-frame clones and leaves some out. This sample has about 59,000 clones, with 70% to 75% found just once. Sequencing was performed on PBMCs. Receptors were obtained from a man aged 25-45 years in good health and CMV-seropositive. Each CDR3 is given with its conserved first and last residue. Each record gives: CDR3 length, D gene, clone size, J gene, V gene, CDR3 DNA, CDR3 protein. The D gene is left open where the match is weak. Where a row states a size, it is once, few, many or the class of an expanded clone; other rows omit it.

CDR3 length: 15; D gene: TRBD1; clone size: few; J gene: TRBJ1-2; V gene: TRBV14; CDR3 DNA: TGTGCCAGCAGCCCGACAGGGGGCACATACTATGGCTACACCTTC; CDR3 protein: CASSPTGGTYYGYTF
CDR3 length: 13; D gene: -; clone size: -; J gene: TRBJ1-5; V gene: TRBV19; CDR3 DNA: TGTGCCAGTCGTGTTAGGGGATCTCAGCCCCAGCATTTT; CDR3 protein: CASRVRGSQPQHF
CDR3 length: 14; D gene: TRBD1; clone size: -; J gene: TRBJ2-7; V gene: TRBV11-1; CDR3 DNA: TGTGCCAGCAGCTCGAACAGGGGGTCCTACGAGCAGTACTTC; CDR3 protein: CASSSNRGSYEQYF
CDR3 length: 14; D gene: TRBD1; clone size: -; J gene: TRBJ2-7; V gene: TRBV9; CDR3 DNA: TGTGCCAGCAGCTTGGGGACAGGGCTCCACGAGCAGTACTTC; CDR3 protein: CASSLGTGLHEQYF
CDR3 length: 14; D gene: TRBD2; clone size: -; J gene: TRBJ2-5; V gene: TRBV10-1; CDR3 DNA: TGCGCCAGCGTACGGGGGGGGCGGGGAAAGACCCAGTACTTC; CDR3 protein: CASVRGGRGKTQYF
CDR3 length: 11; D gene: -; clone size: -; J gene: TRBJ1-5; V gene: TRBV28; CDR3 DNA: TGTGCCAGCACCAAAAGCGGGCCCCAGCATTTT; CDR3 protein: CASTKSGPQHF
CDR3 length: 17; D gene: -; clone size: -; J gene: TRBJ1-5; V gene: TRBV4-2; CDR3 DNA: TGTGCCAGCAGCCAAGATACGTCCGCCAGGGGAAATCAGCCCCAGCATTTT; CDR3 protein: CASSQDTSARGNQPQHF
CDR3 length: 13; D gene: -; clone size: -; J gene: TRBJ2-3; V gene: TRBV19; CDR3 DNA: TGTGCCAGTAGTACCCGCAGGGCCGATACGCAGTATTTT; CDR3 protein: CASSTRRADTQYF
CDR3 length: 15; D gene: -; clone size: -; J gene: TRBJ1-2; V gene: TRBV10-3; CDR3 DNA: TGTGCCATCAGTGAGTCCGGGGGAAGAGAGCATGGCTACACCTTC; CDR3 protein: CAISESGGREHGYTF
CDR3 length: 16; D gene: -; clone size: -; J gene: TRBJ2-2; V gene: TRBV7-2; CDR3 DNA: TGTGCCAGCAGCTTAATTAGCGGCCATGGAACCGGGGAGCTGTTTTTT; CDR3 protein: CASSLISGHGTGELFF
CDR3 length: 14; D gene: -; clone size: few; J gene: TRBJ1-6; V gene: TRBV5-1; CDR3 DNA: TGCGCCAGCAGCTTCGAGACAGCTAATTCACCCCTCCACTTT; CDR3 protein: CASSFETANSPLHF
CDR3 length: 13; D gene: TRBD1; clone size: few; J gene: TRBJ1-1; V gene: TRBV4-1; CDR3 DNA: TGCGCCAGCAGCCGACAGGGATACACTGAAGCTTTCTTT; CDR3 protein: CASSRQGYTEAFF
CDR3 length: 14; D gene: -; clone size: -; J gene: TRBJ2-7; V gene: TRBV4-3; CDR3 DNA: TGCGCCAGCAGCCAAGTGGCGGGAAACTACGAGCAGTACTTC; CDR3 protein: CASSQVAGNYEQYF
CDR3 length: 15; D gene: TRBD2; clone size: few; J gene: TRBJ2-7; V gene: TRBV27; CDR3 DNA: TGTGCCAGCAGGAATTTACTAGCGGGGGCCTACGAGCAGTACTTC; CDR3 protein: CASRNLLAGAYEQYF
CDR3 length: 15; D gene: -; clone size: -; J gene: TRBJ2-6; V gene: TRBV28; CDR3 DNA: TGTGCCAGCAGTTTGCCAGGGACAGGGGCCAACGTCCTGACTTTC; CDR3 protein: CASSLPGTGANVLTF
CDR3 length: 15; D gene: -; clone size: -; J gene: TRBJ2-6; V gene: TRBV13; CDR3 DNA: TGTGCCAGCAGCTTATTCTACTCTGGGGCCAACGTCCTGACTTTC; CDR3 protein: CASSLFYSGANVLTF
CDR3 length: 16; D gene: TRBD2; clone size: once; J gene: TRBJ2-2; V gene: TRBV6-6; CDR3 DNA: TGTGCCAGCAGTTACTCGGGAGGGAGGGGCACCGGGGAGCTGTTTTTT; CDR3 protein: CASSYSGGRGTGELFF
CDR3 length: 13; D gene: TRBD2; clone size: -; J gene: TRBJ2-7; V gene: TRBV4-1; CDR3 DNA: TGCGCCAGCAGCCAAGTGGGAGGGGTCGAGCAGTACTTC; CDR3 protein: CASSQVGGVEQYF
CDR3 length: 13; D gene: -; clone size: -; J gene: TRBJ1-1; V gene: TRBV9; CDR3 DNA: TGTGCCAGCAGCGTAGGTGGGCAACAGGTAGCTTTCTTT; CDR3 protein: CASSVGGQQVAFF
CDR3 length: 12; D gene: -; clone size: -; J gene: TRBJ2-7; V gene: TRBV11-2; CDR3 DNA: TGTGCCAGCAGCTTCACAGACTACGAGCAGTACTTC; CDR3 protein: CASSFTDYEQYF
CDR3 length: 15; D gene: TRBD1; clone size: -; J gene: TRBJ1-5; V gene: TRBV2; CDR3 DNA: TGTGCCAGCACCTACCGGGACAGTTCAAATCAGCCCCAGCATTTT; CDR3 protein: CASTYRDSSNQPQHF
CDR3 length: 15; D gene: -; clone size: -; J gene: TRBJ2-3; V gene: TRBV9; CDR3 DNA: TGTGCCAGCAGCGTAGACCCGCCAGGGAAGGATACGCAGTATTTT; CDR3 protein: CASSVDPPGKDTQYF
CDR3 length: 14; D gene: -; clone size: -; J gene: TRBJ2-5; V gene: TRBV9; CDR3 DNA: TGTGCCAGCAGCGGTGCCGGGGGACAAGAGACCCAGTACTTC; CDR3 protein: CASSGAGGQETQYF
CDR3 length: 16; D gene: -; clone size: -; J gene: TRBJ2-3; V gene: TRBV4-3; CDR3 DNA: TGCGCCAGCAGCCAAGGGAGGACTCCCCGCCTGGGTACGCAGTATTTT; CDR3 protein: CASSQGRTPRLGTQYF
CDR3 length: 15; D gene: TRBD2; clone size: -; J gene: TRBJ2-3; V gene: TRBV28; CDR3 DNA: TGTGCCAGCAGTTCTAGCGGGGGGGCCACAGATACGCAGTATTTT; CDR3 protein: CASSSSGGATDTQYF
CDR3 length: 13; D gene: TRBD1; clone size: few; J gene: TRBJ2-7; V gene: TRBV6-6; CDR3 DNA: TGTGCCAGCAGTGGACAGGGGACCTACGAGCAGTACTTC; CDR3 protein: CASSGQGTYEQYF